Below are 24 T cell receptor beta chains sequenced from a single sample in a study of T cells in Graves' hyperthyroidism and ophthalmopathy. RNA transcripts were the template for amplifying TCR beta CDR3 regions. TCR CDR3 regions were first amplified by RT-PCR with HTBI primers. MiXCR, run by TCRdb on the multiplex PCR reads, gives a single entry per CDR3 protein. The table lists roughly 380,000 distinct CDR3 sequences, 15% to 20% of them singletons. Sequenced material: blood. These receptors were obtained from a woman aged 40 to 50 with Graves' ophthalmopathy.

In its sample, this clonotype was seen many times. The chain joins TRBV5-1 to TRBJ1-5, with 10 bases fitting TRBD1. The CDR3 runs 15 residues. CDR1 and CDR2 from the germline V gene are SGHRS and YFSETQ. With 3 bases clipped from V and 7 bases from J, the junction kept 7 bases outside the gene matches. The chain's CDR3 is CASSYGTGDQQPQHF. CDR3 nucleotide sequence: TGCGCCAGCAGCTACGGGACAGGGGATCAACAGCCCCAGCATTTT.

This clonotype was detected ten times or more. The chain couples TRBV9 to TRBJ2-2; weak D call: TRBD1 (5 bases). This CDR3 has 14 amino acids. Germline CDR1 reads SGDLS; CDR2 reads YYNGEE. Deletions cut 2 bases from V and 7 bases from J, with 12 bases between. CDR3 nucleotides: TGTGCCAGCAGCGTGCAAGGGGTGGTCGGGGAGCTGTTTTTT. Translated: CASSVQGVVGELFF.

This clonotype was found many times. The genes are TRBV28 and TRBJ1-1; D gene uncertain. Between the trimmed V and J ends, which lost 6 bases and 3 bases, there was a span of 11 bases. Germline loops: CDR1 MDHEN, CDR2 SYDVKM. This CDR3 has 13 residues. CDR3 region: CASSPVLYTEAFF. The CDR3 nucleotides read TGTGCCAGCAGCCCCGTCCTTTACACTGAAGCTTTCTTT.

This clonotype appeared many times. V and J are TRBV12-3 or TRBV12-4 and TRBJ2-7; D is possibly TRBD1 or TRBD2 (5 bases each). Trimming took 5 bases from V and 2 from J, leaving 13 bases between them. The CDR3 is made up of 14 amino acids. CDR3 coding DNA: TGTGCCAGCAGTACTAGGGACGGTACCTACGAGCAGTACTTC. Its translation: CASSTRDGTYEQYF.

This clonotype was observed many times. This may be a read error: a much more frequent sequence differs by one nucleotide. V gene TRBV15 combines with J gene TRBJ1-1; D is unresolved. The CDR3 runs 13 residues. Germline V CDR1 and CDR2: LNHNV, YYDKDF (reference sequence). The CDR3, as DNA: TGTGCCACCCGCAGTCCCCCCTCCCATGAAGCTTTCTTT. Its translation: CATRSPPSHEAFF.

The sample holds many counts of this clonotype. The rearrangement links TRBV6-5 to TRBJ2-7; 8 bases line up with TRBD1. The CDR3 extends over 12 amino acids. Trimming removed 6 bases from V and 5 bases from J; junction bases left unmatched: 3. CDR1 MNHEY and CDR2 SVGAGI come from the germline V gene. CDR3 protein: CASRATGDEQYF. For the CDR3, the DNA is TGTGCCAGCAGGGCGACAGGGGACGAGCAGTACTTC.

This clonotype was observed at least ten times. The chain employs TRBV19 and TRBJ2-5, with 10 bases identical to TRBD2. Germline values: CDR1 LNHDA, CDR2 SQIVND (reference sequence). V lost 4 bases, J lost 3 bases, and 8 bases stayed unmatched. CDR3 size: 16 residues. CDR3 protein: CASSRNSGTSEETQYF. The CDR3 nucleotides are TGTGCCAGTAGTAGGAATTCGGGGACTAGCGAAGAGACCCAGTACTTC.

This clonotype was detected ten times or more. The gene calls are TRBV4-3 and TRBJ2-5; D remains unclear. The V gene's germline CDR1 is LGHNA and CDR2 YSLEER. V dropped 1 base and J dropped 5 bases, with 8 bases sitting between them. The CDR3 runs 13 residues. The DNA of the CDR3 is TGCGCCAGCAGCCAAGTGTACGGGGAGACCCAGTACTTC. Its translation: CASSQVYGETQYF.

This clonotype was observed at least ten times. The chain combines TRBV30 with TRBJ1-2; a weak D match, TRBD1 (5 bases). The CDR3 extends over 14 amino acids. Trimming cost V 4 bases and J 4 bases, with 16 bases left between them. From germline, CDR1 is GTSNPN and CDR2 SVGIG (reference sequence). CDR3 bases: TGTGCCTGGACGGGGGAAAGGGGAGTCTATGGCTACACCTTC. It specifies CAWTGERGVYGYTF. Together with reference TRBV30 and TRBJ1-2, the CDR3 gives the full variable domain: SQTIHQWPATLVQPVGSPLSLECTVEGTSNPNLYWYRQAAGRGLQLLFYSVGIGQISSEVPQNLSASRPQDRQFILSSKKLLLSDSGFYLCAWTGERGVYGYTFGSGTRLTVV.

This clonotype has a count of ten or more. V and J are TRBV10-2 and TRBJ2-7; D remains unclear. The CDR3 spans 11 residues. V gave up 3 bases and J gave up 7 bases, with 7 bases separating them. Looked up from germline, CDR1 is WSHSY and CDR2 is SAAADI. The CDR3 sequence: CASSESGEQYF. CDR3 nucleotide sequence: TGCGCCAGCAGTGAATCTGGAGAGCAGTACTTC.

This clonotype was seen ten or more times. The chain carries TRBV19 and TRBJ1-1; TRBD1 is a possible D gene (5 bases). The CDR3 runs to 15 residues. Trimming took 8 bases from V and 6 from J, leaving 22 bases between them. CDR1 is LNHDA, CDR2 SQIVND, per germline (reference sequence). CDR3 DNA sequence: TGTGCCAGTTCTGGACAAACGATCCCCCGGGCTGAAGCTTTCTTT. It yields the protein CASSGQTIPRAEAFF.

This clonotype has a single count. Its ends do not fully match the called genes, so a read error is possible. The chain uses TRBV30 and TRBJ1-2; D remains unclear. CDR1 is GTSNPN and CDR2 is SVGIG in the germline V gene (reference sequence). The CDR3 consists of 11 residues. DNA for the CDR3: TGTGCCTTGAGTGGGGTCCATGGCTACAGCTTC. The encoded protein is CALSGVHGYSF.

This clonotype was observed at least ten times. V is TRBV5-1 and J is TRBJ2-7; perhaps D is TRBD1 or TRBD2 (6 bases each). Germline V gene data show CDR1 as SGHRS and CDR2 as YFSETQ. The CDR3 extends over 18 amino acids. V lost 0 bases and J 1 base, leaving 20 bases between the germline ends. The DNA of the CDR3 is TGCGCCAGCAGCTTGGACGGACTATACAGGGTCTTTTCCTACGAGCAGTACTTC. It is translated as CASSLDGLYRVFSYEQYF. Full variable domain (missing parts from reference TRBV5-1 and TRBJ2-7): KAGVTQTPRYLIKTRGQQVTLSCSPISGHRSVSWYQQTPGQGLQFLFEYFSETQRNKGNFPGRFSGRQFSNSRSEMNVSTLELGDSALYLCASSLDGLYRVFSYEQYFGPGTRLTVT.

This clonotype was counted at least ten times. V and J are TRBV13 and TRBJ2-7; 9 bases are shared with TRBD2. This CDR3 comprises 19 residues. With 0 bases clipped from V and 5 bases from J, the junction kept 17 bases outside the gene matches. Germline V gives CDR1 PRHDT, CDR2 FYEKMQ (reference sequence). CDR3 protein: CASSLGQGGRAGRINEQYF. The CDR3 DNA sequence: TGTGCCAGCAGCTTAGGCCAGGGCGGGAGGGCTGGAAGGATCAACGAGCAGTACTTC.

Ten or more counts support this clonotype. The chain employs TRBV28 and TRBJ2-5; a weak D match, TRBD1 (7 bases). V gave up 7 bases and J gave up 4 bases, with 13 bases separating them. Per the germline V gene, CDR1 is MDHEN and CDR2 is SYDVKM. The CDR3 spans 13 residues. The CDR3 spells CASKRQGGETQYF. Written as DNA, the CDR3 is TGTGCCAGCAAACGGCAGGGGGGAGAGACCCAGTACTTC.

The V gene is TRBV11-2, the J gene TRBJ2-2, with 11 bases lining up with TRBD1. There are 16 residues in the CDR3. The germline V gene has CDR1 SGHAT and CDR2 FQNNGV. The trim removed 5 bases at V and 2 bases at J, leaving 4 bases unmatched. CDR3 nucleotide sequence: TGTGCCAGCAGCCCCAGGACAGGGGGCAACACCGGGGAGCTGTTTTTT. Its protein product is CASSPRTGGNTGELFF.

This clonotype was seen a few times. The V and J genes are TRBV12-3 or TRBV12-4 and TRBJ1-5; 7 bases are shared with TRBD1. This CDR3 is built from 14 residues. J gave up 7 bases and V 5 bases, and 8 bases lay outside the gene matches. The CDR3 DNA reads TGTGCCAGCAGTCAAGACAGGGTGGGGCAGCCCCAGCATTTT. Amino acids: CASSQDRVGQPQHF.

There are many counts of this clonotype. The chain is built from TRBV25-1 and TRBJ2-7; 7 bases agree with TRBD1. Germline values: CDR1 MGHDK, CDR2 SYGVNS. V shed 3 bases, J shed 7 bases, and the junction held 6 bases outside the gene matches. The CDR3 consists of 13 residues. CDR3 protein: CASSDRDSLEQYF. The CDR3 DNA follows: TGTGCCAGCAGTGATAGGGACAGTTTGGAGCAGTACTTC.

In this sample, this clonotype turned up a few times. This chain connects TRBV30 to TRBJ1-5, with D unclear. The CDR3 totals 14 residues. V was clipped by 0 bases and J by 3 bases, with 9 bases between them. Germline lookup yields CDR1 GTSNPN and CDR2 SVGIG (reference sequence). The CDR3 sequence: CAWSVRGINQPQHF. Written as DNA, the CDR3 is TGTGCCTGGAGTGTACGCGGGATCAATCAGCCCCAGCATTTT.

This clonotype was counted ten times or more. V and J are TRBV2 and TRBJ1-2; D possibly corresponds to TRBD1 (6 bases). The CDR3 runs 14 residues. Looked up from germline, CDR1 is SNHLY and CDR2 is FYNNEI. V was trimmed by 7 bases and J by 1 base, leaving 13 bases between them. Here the CDR3 DNA reads TGTGCCAGCATACGGACAGATCATAACTATGGCTACACCTTC. This encodes CASIRTDHNYGYTF.

This clonotype has a count of ten or more. The gene calls are TRBV12-5 and TRBJ1-2, with no clear D. CDR1 is LGHNT and CDR2 is FRNRAP in the germline V gene. The CDR3 length is 15 residues. Trimming took off 6 bases at V and 6 bases at J, with 20 bases between the two ends. Here the CDR3 reads CASGKGNPGSHGYTF. The CDR3 coding sequence is TGTGCTAGTGGCAAAGGGAACCCAGGCAGTCATGGCTACACCTTC.

The chain recombines TRBV28 with TRBJ1-3; D not resolved. The CDR3 is 16 amino acids. Germline CDR1 MDHEN, CDR2 SYDVKM. Trimming pared 4 bases from V and 0 bases from J, leaving 13 bases between. The CDR3 here is CASSSAGSVSGNTIYF. CDR3 nucleotides: TGTGCCAGCAGTTCAGCCGGCAGTGTCTCTGGAAACACCATATATTTT.

This clonotype was recorded many times. The chain joins TRBV2 to TRBJ1-5; D not resolved. V gave up 0 bases and J gave up 7 bases, with 10 bases separating them. There are 14 residues in the CDR3. Germline CDR1 reads SNHLY; CDR2 reads FYNNEI. The CDR3, as DNA: TGTGCCAGCAGTGAAGCGCCGATGTCCCAGCCCCAGCATTTT. This sequence encodes CASSEAPMSQPQHF.

This clonotype appeared many times. The chain couples TRBV28 to TRBJ1-1; 8 positions agree with TRBD1. V was clipped by 10 bases and J by 5 bases; unmatched bases: 6. CDR1 is MDHEN and CDR2 is SYDVKM in the germline V gene. There are 12 residues in the CDR3. This CDR3 is CATRTGRTEAFF. In nucleotides, the CDR3 is TGTGCCACCAGGACAGGGAGGACTGAAGCTTTCTTT. Variable domain in full (rest from reference TRBV28 and TRBJ1-1): DVKVTQSSRYLVKRTGEKVFLECVQDMDHENMFWYRQDPGLGLRLIYFSYDVKMKEKGDIPEGYSVSREKKERFSLILESASTNQTSMYLCATRTGRTEAFFGQGTRLTVV.